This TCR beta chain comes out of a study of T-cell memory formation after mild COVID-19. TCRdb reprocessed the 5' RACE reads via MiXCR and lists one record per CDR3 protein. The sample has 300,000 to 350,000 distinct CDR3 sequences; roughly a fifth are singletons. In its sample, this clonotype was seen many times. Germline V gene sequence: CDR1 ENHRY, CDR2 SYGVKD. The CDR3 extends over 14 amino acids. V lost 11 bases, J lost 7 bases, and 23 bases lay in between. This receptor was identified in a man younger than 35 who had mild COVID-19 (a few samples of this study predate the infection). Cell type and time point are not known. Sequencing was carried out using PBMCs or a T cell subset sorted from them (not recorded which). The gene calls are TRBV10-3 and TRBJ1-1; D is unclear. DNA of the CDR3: TGTGCCGGCCGGGAGCGTCACGATCGAGTTGAAGCTTTCTTT. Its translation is CAGRERHDRVEAFF.